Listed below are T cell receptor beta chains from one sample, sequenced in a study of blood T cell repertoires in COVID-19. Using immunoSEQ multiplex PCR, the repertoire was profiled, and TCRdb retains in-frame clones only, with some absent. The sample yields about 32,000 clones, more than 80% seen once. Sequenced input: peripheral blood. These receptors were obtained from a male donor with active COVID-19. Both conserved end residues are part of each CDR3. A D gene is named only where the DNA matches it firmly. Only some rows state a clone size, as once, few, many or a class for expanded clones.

CASSLAEGIGAMNTEAFF	TGTGCCAGCAGCTTAGCGGAGGGAATAGGGGCCATGAACACTGAAGCTTTCTTT	NA	TRBV7-2	TRBJ1-1	NA
CAISEAGTGDEQYF	TGTGCCATCAGTGAGGCCGGGACAGGGGACGAGCAGTACTTC	TRBD1	TRBV10-3	TRBJ2-7	NA
CASRPDSSFRALHF	TGTGCCAGCAGACCCGACAGCAGCTTTAGGGCCCTCCACTTT	NA	TRBV6-5	TRBJ1-6	NA
CASSKETGGERRGTNEKLFF	TGCGCCAGCAGCAAAGAAACAGGGGGCGAGCGCCGAGGGACTAATGAAAAACTGTTTTTT	TRBD1	TRBV5-1	TRBJ1-4	NA
CASSLDRNTEAFF	TGTGCCAGCAGTTTGGACAGGAACACTGAAGCTTTCTTT	NA	TRBV6-4	TRBJ1-1	NA
CASSFSGRGAYNEQFF	TGTGCCAGCAGTTTTTCCGGGCGGGGGGCCTACAATGAGCAGTTCTTC	TRBD2	TRBV7-6	TRBJ2-1	NA
CASSKGTGMTGANVLTF	TGTGCCAGCAGCAAAGGGACAGGGATGACTGGGGCCAACGTCCTGACTTTC	NA	TRBV21-1	TRBJ2-6	once
CASSPPDSQGEGGYGYTF	TGTGCCAGCAGTCCACCTGACTCACAGGGGGAGGGGGGCTATGGCTACACCTTC	TRBD1	TRBV28	TRBJ1-2	NA
CASSLRGTGSTDTQYF	TGTGCCAGCAGCTTAAGGGGGACAGGCAGCACAGATACGCAGTATTTT	TRBD1	TRBV11-1	TRBJ2-3	NA
CASSVAGGRRTGELFF	TGTGCCAGCAGCGTAGCGGGGGGACGACGCACCGGGGAGCTGTTTTTT	TRBD2	TRBV9	TRBJ2-2	NA
CSAGQGFGYTF	TGCAGCGCGGGACAGGGGTTTGGCTACACCTTC	TRBD1	TRBV29-1	TRBJ1-2	NA
CASSLDGGHYNEQFF	TGTGCCAGCAGCTTGGATGGCGGGCACTACAATGAGCAGTTCTTC	NA	TRBV5-6	TRBJ2-1	NA
CASSQAARGSEKLFF	TGCGCCAGCAGCCAAGCTGCCAGGGGGTCTGAAAAACTGTTTTTT	TRBD1	TRBV4-3	TRBJ1-4	NA
CASSFRGNTEAFF	TGTGCCAGCAGCTTCAGGGGGAACACTGAAGCTTTCTTT	NA	TRBV7-9	TRBJ1-1	once
CASTPGGVGFGYTF	TGTGCCAGTACCCCGGGAGGGGTTGGTTTTGGCTACACCTTC	NA	TRBV19	TRBJ1-2	NA
CASSSSRGWWYGYTF	TGTGCCAGCAGCTCCTCCCGGGGTTGGTGGTATGGCTACACCTTC	NA	TRBV5-4	TRBJ1-2	NA
CAWTGTGGFPGELFF	TGTGCCTGGACCGGGACAGGGGGGTTTCCCGGGGAGCTGTTTTTT	TRBD1	TRBV30	TRBJ2-2	once
CASSVEGALDNEQFF	TGTGCCAGCAGCGTAGAGGGGGCCCTAGACAATGAGCAGTTCTTC	TRBD1	TRBV9	TRBJ2-1	NA
CASSKGLAGSTDTQYF	TGCGCCAGCAGCAAGGGACTAGCGGGAAGCACAGATACGCAGTATTTT	TRBD2	TRBV5-1	TRBJ2-3	NA
CASSYGGTSGLYEQYF	TGTGCCAGCAGCTACGGGGGGACTAGCGGTCTCTACGAGCAGTACTTC	TRBD2	TRBV5-4	TRBJ2-7	NA
CASSQVTGDYGYTF	TGCGCCAGCAGCCAAGTTACAGGGGACTATGGCTACACCTTC	TRBD1	TRBV4-3	TRBJ1-2	once
CASSIAGEQFF	TGTGCCAGCAGCATAGCGGGTGAGCAGTTCTTC	TRBD2	TRBV3-1/TRBV3-2	TRBJ2-1	NA
CASSPRWGGGPTDTQYF	TGCGCCAGCAGCCCGCGGTGGGGGGGCGGCCCCACAGATACGCAGTATTTT	NA	TRBV4-3	TRBJ2-3	NA
CASSVNPYGYTF	TGTGCCAGCAGCGTAAATCCGTATGGCTACACCTTC	NA	TRBV9	TRBJ1-2	NA
CASSSPQAGYHEQFF	TGTGCCAGCAGCTCACCACAGGCGGGGTACCATGAGCAGTTCTTC	NA	TRBV5-4	TRBJ2-1	once
CASSFGANSYNSPLHF	TGTGCCAGCAGCTTTGGGGCGAACTCCTATAATTCACCCCTCCACTTT	NA	TRBV7-9	TRBJ1-6	NA
CASIRRGFGTIYF	TGTGCCAGCATCCGGAGAGGGTTTGGCACCATATATTTT	NA	TRBV2	TRBJ1-3	NA
CASSQRVVGEKLFF	TGTGCCAGCAGCCAACGAGTCGTTGGTGAAAAACTGTTTTTT	NA	TRBV14	TRBJ1-4	NA
CASSYSYRGNSPLHF	TGTGCCAGCAGTTACTCGTACAGGGGTAATTCACCCCTCCACTTT	TRBD1	TRBV6-5	TRBJ1-6	NA
CASSLDRVSEAFF	TGTGCCAGCAGCTTGGACAGGGTAAGTGAAGCTTTCTTT	NA	TRBV5-4	TRBJ1-1	NA
CSVAQGSGEQYF	TGCAGCGTTGCCCAGGGGTCCGGCGAGCAGTACTTC	NA	TRBV29-1	TRBJ2-7	NA
CASSSQRTEAFF	TGTGCCAGCAGCTCGCAGCGCACTGAAGCTTTCTTT	NA	TRBV7-9	TRBJ1-1	NA
CASSYDRGLGTEYF	TGTGCCAGCAGTTACGACAGGGGGCTCGGTACGGAGTACTTC	TRBD1	TRBV6-5	TRBJ2-4	once
CASSFPLGWNEQFF	TGCGCCAGCAGCTTTCCGCTCGGTTGGAATGAGCAGTTCTTC	NA	TRBV5-1	TRBJ2-1	NA
CASSLGPSNTEAFF	TGCGCCAGCAGCTTGGGGCCGTCGAACACTGAAGCTTTCTTT	NA	TRBV5-1	TRBJ1-1	NA